This T cell receptor beta chain derives from a study of spatial heterogeneity in lung cancer. Study background: Consistently, beta-chain sequences turned up in larger numbers than alpha-chain sequences did. The study observed each unique TCR and UMI combination more than ten times on average in raw reads.

Time point denoted: sample taken at primary tumor resection. Unsorted tumor, nontumor lung tissue or cryopreserved PBMC supplied the whole RNA. Single TCR cDNA molecules each had their own unique molecular identifier. TCRdb reprocessed the 5' RACE reads with MiXCR, giving one entry per CDR3 protein. The table has about 36,000 distinct CDR3 sequences, 7% to 7.5% seen once. This clonotype was counted ten times or more. After removal of 8 bases from V and 3 bases from J, the junction contained 9 bases not matched to a gene. Germline V CDR1 and CDR2: SEHNR, FQNEAQ (reference sequence). The CDR3 loop spans 14 amino acids.

The J gene is TRBJ2-5, the V gene TRBV7-9; TRBD2 matches 7 bases. The clonotype comes from a female donor with early-stage non-small cell lung cancer. Here the sequenced sample was PBMCs, taken at surgery. This CDR3 is CASATYGREETQYF. CDR3 bases: TGTGCCAGCGCCACATATGGGAGGGAAGAGACCCAGTACTTC.